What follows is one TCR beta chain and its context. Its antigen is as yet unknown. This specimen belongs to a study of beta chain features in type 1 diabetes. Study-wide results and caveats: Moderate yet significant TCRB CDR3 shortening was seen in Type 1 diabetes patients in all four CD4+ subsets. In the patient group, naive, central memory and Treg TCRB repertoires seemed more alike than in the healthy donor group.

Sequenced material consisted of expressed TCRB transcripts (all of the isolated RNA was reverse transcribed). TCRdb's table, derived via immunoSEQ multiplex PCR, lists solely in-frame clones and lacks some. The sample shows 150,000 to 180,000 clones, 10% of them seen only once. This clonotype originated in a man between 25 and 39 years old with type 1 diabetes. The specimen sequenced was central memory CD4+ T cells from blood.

The CDR3 loop is CASSTQGVVTDTQYF. Here the CDR3 DNA reads TGTGCCAGTAGTACCCAGGGCGTAGTCACAGATACGCAGTATTTT. V gene TRBV19 combines with J gene TRBJ2-3, with a weak D call TRBD1 (5 bases). Trimming cost V 4 bases and J 2 bases, with 13 bases left between them. The germline V gene encodes CDR1 LNHDA and CDR2 SQIVND (reference sequence). This CDR3 is built from 15 residues.